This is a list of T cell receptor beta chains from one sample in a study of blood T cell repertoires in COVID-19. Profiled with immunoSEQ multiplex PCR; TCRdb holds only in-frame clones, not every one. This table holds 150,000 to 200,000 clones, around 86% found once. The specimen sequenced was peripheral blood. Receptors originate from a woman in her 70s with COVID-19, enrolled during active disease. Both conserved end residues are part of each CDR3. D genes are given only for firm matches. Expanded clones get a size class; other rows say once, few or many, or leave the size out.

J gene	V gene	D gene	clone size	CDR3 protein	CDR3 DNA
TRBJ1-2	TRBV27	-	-	CASRDEGLYGYTF	TGTGCCAGCAGGGACGAGGGATTATATGGCTACACCTTC
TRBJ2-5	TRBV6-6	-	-	CASSYPPLNRETQYF	TGTGCCAGCAGTTACCCGCCCCTTAATCGGGAGACCCAGTACTTC
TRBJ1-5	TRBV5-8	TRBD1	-	CASSLVSGGRRQPQHF	TGTGCCAGCAGCTTGGTGTCAGGGGGTCGGAGGCAGCCCCAGCATTTT
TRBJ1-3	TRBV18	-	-	CASSPLSTQSSGNTIYF	TGTGCCAGCTCACCACTCTCGACTCAGAGCTCTGGAAACACCATATATTTT
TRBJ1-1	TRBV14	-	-	CASSRQGQGAFF	TGTGCCAGCAGCCGACAAGGACAAGGAGCTTTCTTT
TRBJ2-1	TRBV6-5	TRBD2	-	CASSLTSGAYNEQFF	TGTGCCAGCAGTTTGACTAGCGGGGCCTACAATGAGCAGTTCTTC
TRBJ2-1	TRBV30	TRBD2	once	CSSEGGRSSYNEQFF	TGTAGCTCGGAAGGCGGGAGGAGCTCCTACAATGAGCAGTTCTTC
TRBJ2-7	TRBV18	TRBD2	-	CASSQSSGSGYEQYF	TGTGCCAGCTCACAGAGTAGCGGGAGTGGTTACGAGCAGTACTTC
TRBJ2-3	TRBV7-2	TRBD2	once	CASSLVGGGFADTQYF	TGTGCCAGCAGCTTAGTCGGGGGGGGGTTTGCAGATACGCAGTATTTT
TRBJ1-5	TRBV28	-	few	CASSLGSDQPQHF	TGTGCCAGCAGCCTAGGGAGCGACCAGCCCCAGCATTTT
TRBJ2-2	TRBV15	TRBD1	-	CATTARGGAFTGELFF	TGTGCCACCACCGCCCGAGGGGGCGCTTTCACCGGGGAGCTGTTTTTT
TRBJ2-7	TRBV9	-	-	CASSVTSDSIYEQYF	TGTGCCAGCAGCGTGACGTCCGACAGCATCTACGAGCAGTACTTC
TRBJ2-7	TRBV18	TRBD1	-	CASSQGRGLYEQYF	TGTGCCAGCTCACAGGGCAGGGGGTTATACGAGCAGTACTTC
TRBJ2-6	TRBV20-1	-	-	CSASRQAASSGANVLTF	TGCAGTGCTAGTCGCCAAGCGGCGTCCTCTGGGGCCAACGTCCTGACTTTC
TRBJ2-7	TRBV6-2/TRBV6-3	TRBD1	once	CASSYSGTGGLEQYF	TGTGCCAGCAGTTACTCCGGGACAGGGGGATTGGAGCAGTACTTC
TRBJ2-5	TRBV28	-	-	CASSFNRGGGRETQYF	TGTGCCAGCAGCTTCAACAGGGGAGGCGGTCGTGAGACCCAGTACTTC
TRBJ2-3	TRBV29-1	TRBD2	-	CSVKAGGTDTQYF	TGCAGCGTTAAAGCGGGAGGGACAGATACGCAGTATTTT
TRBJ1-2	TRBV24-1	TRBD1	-	CATSSGGIDGYTF	TGTGCCACCAGTTCAGGGGGGATTGATGGCTACACCTTC
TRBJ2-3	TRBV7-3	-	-	CASSLYGGKGTDTQYF	TGTGCCAGCAGCTTATACGGCGGGAAGGGCACAGATACGCAGTATTTT
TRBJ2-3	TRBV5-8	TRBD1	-	CASSQTGAYTDTQYF	TGTGCCAGCAGCCAGACAGGGGCGTACACAGATACGCAGTATTTT
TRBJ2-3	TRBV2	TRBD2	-	CASSPTSGASAVAQYF	TGTGCCAGCAGTCCGACTAGCGGGGCCTCCGCAGTGGCGCAGTATTTT
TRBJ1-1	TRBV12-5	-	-	CASAPSGTGAEAFF	TGTGCTAGTGCCCCCTCCGGAACCGGAGCTGAAGCTTTCTTT
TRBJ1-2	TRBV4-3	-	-	CASSQEYGGYGYTF	TGCGCCAGCAGCCAGGAGTACGGGGGCTATGGCTACACCTTC
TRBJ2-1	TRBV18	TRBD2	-	CASSLAGGEQFF	TGTGCCAGCTCTCTAGCGGGAGGTGAGCAGTTCTTC
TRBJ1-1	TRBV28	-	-	CASRRTAMNTEAFF	TGTGCCAGCAGGCGGACAGCTATGAACACTGAAGCTTTCTTT
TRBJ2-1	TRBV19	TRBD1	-	CASSTPSRTGRYNEQFF	TGTGCCAGTAGTACTCCCTCACGGACAGGTCGTTACAATGAGCAGTTCTTC
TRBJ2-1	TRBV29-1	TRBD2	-	CSVGGGGLAGGYYNEQFF	TGCAGCGTTGGGGGGGGTGGACTAGCGGGAGGATACTACAATGAGCAGTTCTTC
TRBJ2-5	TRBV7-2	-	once	CASSWQGSPAQYF	TGTGCCAGCAGCTGGCAGGGGTCCCCTGCCCAGTACTTC
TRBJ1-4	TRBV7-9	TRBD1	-	CASSLEDRINEKLFF	TGTGCCAGCAGCTTGGAGGACAGGATTAATGAAAAACTGTTTTTT
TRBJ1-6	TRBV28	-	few	CASSVIDYNSPLHF	TGTGCCAGCAGTGTCATAGACTATAATTCACCCCTCCACTTT
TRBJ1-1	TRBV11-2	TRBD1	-	CASSPLGQGGNTEAFF	TGTGCCAGCAGCCCTCTTGGGCAGGGGGGGAACACTGAAGCTTTCTTT
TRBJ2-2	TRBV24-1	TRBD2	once	CATSPIGTSGNAGELFF	TGTGCCACCAGCCCCATTGGGACTAGCGGGAACGCCGGGGAGCTGTTTTTT
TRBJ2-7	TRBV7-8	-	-	CASSVDRYLPQYF	TGTGCCAGCAGCGTAGACAGATATCTCCCCCAGTACTTC
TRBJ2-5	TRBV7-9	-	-	CASSVRGSGETQYF	TGTGCCAGCAGCGTTCGTGGGTCGGGAGAGACCCAGTACTTC
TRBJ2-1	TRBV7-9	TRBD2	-	CASSLDLTSGSGNEQFF	TGTGCCAGCAGCTTAGATCTCACCAGCGGGAGTGGTAATGAGCAGTTCTTC
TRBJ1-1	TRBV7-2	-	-	CASSLGWQVAEAFF	TGTGCCAGCAGCTTAGGGTGGCAGGTGGCGGAAGCTTTCTTT
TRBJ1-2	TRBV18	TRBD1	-	CASSPGTGEDGYTF	TGTGCCAGCTCACCAGGGACAGGGGAAGATGGCTACACCTTC
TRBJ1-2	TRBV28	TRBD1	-	CASSQGGIYGYTF	TGTGCCAGCAGTCAGGGGGGAATCTATGGCTACACCTTC
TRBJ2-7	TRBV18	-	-	CASSQTGQSSYEQYF	TGTGCCAGCTCGCAAACCGGACAGAGCTCCTACGAGCAGTACTTC
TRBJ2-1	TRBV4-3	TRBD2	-	CASSPTNYLAGGPIYEQFF	TGCGCCAGCAGCCCCACCAATTATTTAGCGGGAGGGCCTATCTATGAGCAGTTCTTC
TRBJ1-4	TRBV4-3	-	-	CASSRTAGGEKLFF	TGCGCCAGCAGCCGAACAGCCGGGGGTGAAAAACTGTTTTTT
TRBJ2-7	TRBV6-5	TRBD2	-	CASSYGGRISEQYF	TGTGCCAGCAGTTATGGCGGGAGGATATCCGAGCAGTACTTC
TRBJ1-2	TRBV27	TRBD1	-	CASSLIPPSQGNYGYTF	TGTGCCAGCAGTTTAATCCCCCCCTCACAGGGGAACTATGGCTACACCTTC
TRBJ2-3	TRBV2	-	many	CASSEALRGTDTQYF	TGTGCCAGCAGTGAAGCGCTTAGGGGAACAGATACGCAGTATTTT
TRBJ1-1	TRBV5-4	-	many	CASSQGTNTEAFF	TGTGCCAGCAGCCAAGGGACAAACACTGAAGCTTTCTTT
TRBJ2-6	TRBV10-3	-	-	CAISEVQGQVLTF	TGTGCCATCAGTGAGGTGCAGGGTCAGGTCCTGACTTTC
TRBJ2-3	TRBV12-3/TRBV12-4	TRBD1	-	CAAGDRVTDTQYF	TGTGCCGCCGGGGACAGGGTCACAGATACGCAGTATTTT
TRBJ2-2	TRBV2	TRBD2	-	CASSETSGSPGELFF	TGTGCCAGCAGTGAAACTAGCGGGAGTCCCGGGGAGCTGTTTTTT
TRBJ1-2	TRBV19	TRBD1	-	CASSVWTGNDGYTF	TGTGCCAGTAGTGTTTGGACAGGGAATGATGGCTACACCTTC
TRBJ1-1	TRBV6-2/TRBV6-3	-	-	CASSPGGATEAFF	TGTGCCAGCAGCCCCGGGGGGGCCACTGAAGCTTTCTTT
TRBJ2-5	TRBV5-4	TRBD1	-	CASSTGTGRKMMTQYF	TGTGCCAGCAGCACCGGGACAGGGAGGAAAATGATGACCCAGTACTTC
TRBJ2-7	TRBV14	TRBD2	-	CASSLSGASTYEQYF	TGTGCCAGCAGCCTGAGCGGGGCCTCTACCTACGAGCAGTACTTC